This T cell receptor (beta chain) emerged from a study of shared clonotypes between healthy human individuals. V lost 6 bases and J 4 bases, leaving 19 bases between the germline ends. This CDR3 contains 16 residues. CDR1 and CDR2 (germline): MDHEN, SYDVKM. The data were produced by immunoSEQ multiplex PCR, yet TCRdb's version contains in-frame clones alone and is incomplete. Among under 2.5 million clones listed, 80% to 95% were seen once. With respect to this clone: This sample includes further DNA sequences coding for the same CDR3.

The sequenced sample was naive CD4+ T cells from PBMCs. Stated subset: CD45RA+ positively selected. The sequence derives from a man aged 18 to 29 in good health. Some clones in this sample may be carry-over from other donors' samples. The V and J genes are TRBV28 and TRBJ1-5; TRBD1 might be the D (6 bases). CDR3 in DNA: TGTGCCAGCAGCCTCACACCGGGACAAGGAAATCAGCCCCAGCATTTT. Protein: CASSLTPGQGNQPQHF.